The 17 T cell receptor beta chains reported below all come from one sample, sequenced in a study of CXCR3-negative and CXCR3-positive naive CD8 T cells. The study, taken as a whole, reports: TRB CDR3s of CXCR3-positive naive cells were more hydrophobic than those of CXCR3-negative naive cells.

These TCRs' antigens remain unknown. The authors prepared UMI-labeled TRB cDNA libraries by 5' RACE. TCRdb re-called the 5' RACE reads; one entry per CDR3 protein, DNA not given. The sample spans about 98,000 distinct CDR3 sequences; the ten largest clones claim around 0.99%. Sequenced: naive CXCR3+ CD8+ T cells from blood. Subset defined: CD45RO-CCR7+CD27+CD95- naive CD8+ T cells expressing CXCR3 (TNR3+). The receptors were gathered from a human donor in good health. Some clones in this sample may be carry-over from other donors' samples.

This sequence joins TRBV20-1 and TRBJ2-7; lacking DNA, the TRBD2 call made by TCRdb goes unchecked. This CDR3 comprises 14 residues. Germline lookup yields CDR1 DFQATT and CDR2 SNEGSKA (reference sequence). The CDR3: CSARFSGKGREQYF.

The V and J genes are TRBV3-1 and TRBJ2-7; TCRdb proposes TRBD2, but this gene call is untestable without DNA. This CDR3 is built from 15 residues. CDR1 LGHDT and CDR2 YNNKEL come from the germline V gene (reference sequence). CDR3 residues: CASSQVGGAVYEQYF.

The rearrangement links TRBV7-2 to TRBJ2-7. CDR1 is SGHTA and CDR2 is FQGNSA in the germline V gene. CDR3 length: 13 residues. CDR3 region: CASSRTETYEQYF.

The V gene is TRBV29-1, the J gene TRBJ1-6; TCRdb gives TRBD1 as the D gene, but with no DNA this cannot be confirmed. From germline, CDR1 is SQVTM and CDR2 ANQGSEA. The CDR3 loop spans 13 amino acids. This CDR3 reads CSVGQGVNSPLHF.

The rearrangement uses TRBV29-1 and TRBJ2-1; lacking DNA, the TRBD2 call made by TCRdb goes unchecked. The germline CDR1 and CDR2 sequences are SQVTM and ANQGSEA. This CDR3 has 15 amino acids. CDR3 sequence: CSVSSGGGTYNEQFF.

V gene TRBV7-2 combines with J gene TRBJ2-3; TCRdb indicates TRBD1, and absent DNA this call remains unverified. The CDR3 length is 15 residues. Germline-derived CDR1 and CDR2 are SGHTA and FQGNSA. The CDR3 loop is CASSLGTTSTDTQYF.

The rearrangement joins TRBV18 to TRBJ2-3; TCRdb's D call of TRBD2 is untestable without DNA. Germline V gene data show CDR1 as KGHSH and CDR2 as LQKENI. The CDR3 runs 11 residues. The CDR3 sequence: CASREKDTQYF.

The chain uses TRBV5-1 and TRBJ1-5; TCRdb designates TRBD1, a call that cannot be tested without DNA. The CDR3 is made up of 18 amino acids. Germline lookup yields CDR1 SGHRS and CDR2 YFSETQ. The CDR3 region is CASSPGPGTGAPGWPQHF.

The chain employs TRBV14 and TRBJ1-2. This CDR3 has 15 amino acids. Germline assignment: CDR1 SGHDN and CDR2 FVKESK. The CDR3 loop is CASSQGRGQNYGYTF.

The J gene is TRBJ1-2, the V gene TRBV29-1; TCRdb's D gene call, TRBD1, goes unchecked for lack of DNA. The CDR3 is 13 residues long. Germline values: CDR1 SQVTM, CDR2 ANQGSEA. Here the CDR3 reads CSDGQGVRQGYTF.

CDR3 loop: CASSQTRTGGSGLFF. The genes are TRBV4-2 and TRBJ1-4; absent DNA, TCRdb's TRBD1 call cannot be checked. CDR1 is LGHNA, CDR2 YNFKEQ, per germline. The CDR3 sequence is 15 residues long.

The rearrangement links TRBV7-8 to TRBJ1-2. Per the germline V gene, CDR1 is SGHVS and CDR2 is FQNEAQ. CDR3 length equals 16 residues. The CDR3 sequence: CASSLEPDSLNYGYTF.

The gene calls are TRBV20-1 and TRBJ2-7; the D call of TRBD1 rests on TCRdb alone, since no DNA is present to check it. The CDR3 spans 13 residues. Germline loops: CDR1 DFQATT, CDR2 SNEGSKA (reference sequence). The CDR3 loop reads CSAREAGPYEQYF.

The rearrangement joins TRBV11-1 to TRBJ2-7; the D call from TCRdb, TRBD2, cannot be confirmed without DNA. The CDR3 totals 16 residues. Germline CDR1 SGHAT, CDR2 FQDESV (reference sequence). This CDR3 is CASSLGPGDPSYEQYF.

The chain has TRBV12-3 or TRBV12-4 and TRBJ2-2; the TCRdb call, TRBD1, lacks DNA for checking. The CDR3 extends over 15 amino acids. CDR3 protein: CASITGGAGTGELFF.

The chain carries TRBV7-9 and TRBJ2-5. The CDR3 has 14 amino acids. Germline CDR1 is SEHNR and CDR2 is FQNEAQ (reference sequence). Here the CDR3 reads CASSHDRRQETQYF.

This chain connects TRBV5-1 to TRBJ1-1; TCRdb returns TRBD1, unconfirmable since there is no DNA. Germline CDR1 and CDR2: SGHRS and YFSETQ. This CDR3 contains 13 residues. The CDR3 spells CASSFPGAGEAFF. Drawing the rest from reference TRBV5-1 and TRBJ1-1, the complete variable domain is KAGVTQTPRYLIKTRGQQVTLSCSPISGHRSVSWYQQTPGQGLQFLFEYFSETQRNKGNFPGRFSGRQFSNSRSEMNVSTLELGDSALYLCASSFPGAGEAFFGQGTRLTVV.